This T cell receptor (beta chain) originates from a study of T cell changes during pregnancy in multiple sclerosis (dated 2019 in TCRdb). For context, the study as a whole: The study looked at changes in the T cell repertoire across pregnancy in women with multiple sclerosis.

Libraries were prepared through the immunoSEQ multiplex PCR assay. TCRdb holds this immuneACCESS table with in-frame rearrangements only. Some clones are missing; in checked studies, unresolved V genes explain under half, and the rest has no known cause. This sample gives just under 80,000 clones in total; around 93% of them show up just once. The leading ten clones occupy less than 0.75% of the sample. With respect to this clone: Its target antigen remains unknown. Within one base of it there is no much larger clone, and no base qualities were kept. This CDR3 is also generated by other DNA sequences in the sample.

Material: peripheral blood, obtained in the second trimester of pregnancy. The clonotype comes from a female donor in good health, enrolled as a control in a pregnancy study.

The base sequence is TGTGCCAGCAGCTTAGGGGGAGGCACTGAAGCTTTCTTT. Its protein reads: CASSLGGGTEAFF. The rearranged segments are TRBV7-2 and TRBJ1-1; the D gene is unclear. The V and J ends are trimmed by 1 base and 4 bases, leaving 7 bases between them. CDR1 SGHTA and CDR2 FQGNSA are derived from the germline V gene. The CDR3 measures 13 amino acids from cysteine to phenylalanine. The CDR3 DNA has 39 bases and is translated from base 1.